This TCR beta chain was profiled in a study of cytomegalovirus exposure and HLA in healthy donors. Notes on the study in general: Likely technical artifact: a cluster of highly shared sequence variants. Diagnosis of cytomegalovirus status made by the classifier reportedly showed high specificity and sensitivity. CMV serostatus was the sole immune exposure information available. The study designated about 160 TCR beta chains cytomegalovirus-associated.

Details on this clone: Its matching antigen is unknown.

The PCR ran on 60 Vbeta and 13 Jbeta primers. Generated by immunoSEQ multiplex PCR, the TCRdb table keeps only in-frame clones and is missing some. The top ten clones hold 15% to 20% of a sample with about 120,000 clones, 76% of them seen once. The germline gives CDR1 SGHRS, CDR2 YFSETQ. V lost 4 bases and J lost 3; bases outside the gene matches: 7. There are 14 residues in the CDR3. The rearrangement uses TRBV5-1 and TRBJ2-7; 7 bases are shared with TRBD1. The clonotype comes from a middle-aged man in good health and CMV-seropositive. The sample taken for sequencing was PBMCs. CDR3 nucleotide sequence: TGCGCCAGCAGCCCCACGACAGGGAACTACGAGCAGTACTTC. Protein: CASSPTTGNYEQYF.